This T cell receptor beta chain was documented in a study of blood T cell repertoires in COVID-19. Study at large: Acute-phase and convalescent COVID-19 samples originated in the United States, Italy and Spain. T cells, B-cell-depleted T cells, or PBMCs provided the cDNA or gDNA that served as material.

As handled by the study authors: The authors estimated nucleated cell counts from reference gene primer amplification. Profiled with immunoSEQ multiplex PCR; TCRdb holds only in-frame clones, not every one. V and J calls and clone size follow that table, whereas D and trimming were derived from the DNA. This table has some 59,000 clones, nearly 90% appearing once. The germline CDR1 and CDR2 sequences are MNHEY and SMNVEV (reference sequence). The ends were cut back, 2 bases at V and 6 bases at J, with 10 bases in the middle. This CDR3 has 14 residues. The TCR originated in a man aged 55 to 70 with acute or convalescent COVID-19. The sequencing sample was made of peripheral blood. The chain is built from TRBV27 and TRBJ1-4, with D unclear. CDR3 sequence (DNA): TGTGCCAGCAGTTTACGTGGTTTAGATGAAAAACTGTTTTTT. This translates into CASSLRGLDEKLFF.